The text below deals with one T cell receptor beta chain. Its antigen is currently not known. No base qualities exist here, and no much larger clone lies one base off it. The entry originates in a study of control samples from healthy donors and cancer patients (dated by TCRdb to the early 2020s). The library came from the immunoSEQ multiplex PCR assay. What TCRdb holds here is the immuneACCESS table cut down to in-frame rearrangements. Part of the clones is not present; checked against another copy, under half of the missing clones reflect an unresolved V gene, and the others are unexplained. For this sample there are 90,000 to 150,000 clones; around 88% appear just once. The top ten constitute around 3.3% of the sample. CDR1 and CDR2, looked up from the germline V gene, are SGHRS and YFSETQ. Including cysteine and phenylalanine, the CDR3 has 13 amino acids. CDR3 DNA only is kept here, 39 bases in frame from base 1. Trimming at the junction amounts to 1 base on V and 8 bases on J, and the germline ends lie 12 bases apart.

The chain uses TRBV5-1 and TRBJ1-2; the best D guess is TRBD1, with 6 bases matching. The origin of this receptor is a man aged 35-49 years in good health. The sample taken for sequencing was blood. The DNA reads as follows: TGCGCCAGCAGCTTGATCGGGGGCTCGGGCTACACCTTC. It is translated as CASSLIGGSGYTF.